These 21 T cell receptor beta chains were all obtained from the same sample, sequenced in a study of blood T cell repertoires in COVID-19. Clones were sequenced by immunoSEQ multiplex PCR, and TCRdb holds only the in-frame ones, with some missing. The sample records about 380,000 clones, roughly 86% being singletons. The sample taken for sequencing was PBMCs or T cells enriched from blood (not recorded which). These receptors were collected from a man younger than 45 who had recovered from COVID-19.

V and J are TRBV6-6 and TRBJ1-2, with 8 bases lining up with TRBD1. After removal of 6 bases from V and 4 bases from J, the junction contained 7 bases not matched to a gene. CDR1 MNHNY and CDR2 SVGAGI come from the germline V gene (reference sequence). The CDR3 contains 14 residues. The CDR3 loop is CASRQGAGSYGYTF. CDR3 DNA sequence: TGTGCCAGCAGGCAGGGGGCTGGTAGCTATGGCTACACCTTC.

There are a few counts of this clone. This chain joins TRBV4-1 and TRBJ1-4; D not certain. The CDR3 has 11 residues. Trimming pared 0 bases from V and 11 bases from J, leaving 4 bases between. The germline CDR1 and CDR2 sequences are MGHRA and YSYEKL. The CDR3 protein is CASSQDIKLFF. The CDR3 bases are TGCGCCAGCAGCCAAGACATTAAACTGTTTTTT.

This clone showed up just a few times. The chain couples TRBV5-1 to TRBJ2-2; D is unresolved. The V gene lost 0 bases and the J gene lost 3 bases, with 12 bases spanning the gap. The CDR3 length is 16 residues. Germline V gene data show CDR1 as SGHRS and CDR2 as YFSETQ. The CDR3 here is CASSLAWSRDTGELFF. In DNA form, the CDR3 reads TGCGCCAGCAGCTTGGCTTGGTCCCGGGACACCGGGGAGCTGTTTTTT.

This clone turned up a few times. Additional DNA sequences in this sample encode the identical CDR3. The chain is built from TRBV30 and TRBJ1-5; perhaps TRBD1 as D (5 bases). The germline V gene encodes CDR1 GTSNPN and CDR2 SVGIG (reference sequence). The CDR3 spans 13 residues. Trimming removed 0 bases at V and 2 bases at J, with 5 bases between. The CDR3 DNA reads as TGTGCCTGGAGTGTAGGGGGCAATCAGCCCCAGCATTTT. This sequence encodes CAWSVGGNQPQHF.

This sequence joins TRBV5-1 and TRBJ1-1; D is perhaps TRBD1 (6 bases). The V gene lost 3 bases and the J gene lost 0 bases, with 15 bases spanning the gap. The CDR3 is made up of 16 amino acids. Per the germline V gene, CDR1 is SGHRS and CDR2 is YFSETQ. CDR3 coding DNA: TGCGCCAGCAGCTCCGGACAGCCCTCCTTGAACACTGAAGCTTTCTTT. It encodes CASSSGQPSLNTEAFF.

The CDR3 DNA reads TGTGCCAGCAGCTTGGTAGGCAGGGCTAATTCACCCCTCCACTTT. It codes for CASSLVGRANSPLHF. The chain joins TRBV5-4 to TRBJ1-6; a weak D match, TRBD1 (5 bases). Germline CDR1 and CDR2: SGHNT and YYREEE (reference sequence). There are 15 residues in the CDR3. V lost 0 bases to trimming and J lost 6 bases, with 10 bases between them. Full variable domain (remainder filled in from reference TRBV5-4 and TRBJ1-6): ETGVTQSPTHLIKTRGQQVTLRCSSQSGHNTVSWYQQALGQGPQFIFQYYREEENGRGNFPPRFSGLQFPNYSSELNVNALELDDSALYLCASSLVGRANSPLHFGNGTRLTVT.

The chain has TRBV4-1 and TRBJ2-3, with D unresolved. CDR3 length: 19 amino acids. The V gene lost 0 bases and the J gene lost 0 bases, with 19 bases spanning the gap. Germline CDR1 MGHRA, CDR2 YSYEKL. The CDR3, as DNA: TGCGCCAGCAGCCAAGATCACCGGGTCGCGGATATAAGCACAGATACGCAGTATTTT. This gives the protein CASSQDHRVADISTDTQYF.

The rearrangement uses TRBV27 and TRBJ1-1; D uncertain. Per germline, CDR1 MNHEY and CDR2 SMNVEV (reference sequence). The CDR3 has 13 residues. The V end was cut by 5 bases, the J end by 7 bases, with 14 bases between. In nucleotides, the CDR3 is TGTGCCAGCAGTGCGAGGAACAAGGTTGAAGCTTTCTTT. Its protein product is CASSARNKVEAFF.

In nucleotides, the CDR3 is TGTGCCAGCAGCTGGGAAAGTAGCGGAGGCACAGATACGCAGTATTTT. Residues: CASSWESSGGTDTQYF. The chain employs TRBV5-5 and TRBJ2-3; a possible D gene is TRBD2 (6 bases). In germline, CDR1 is SGHKS, CDR2 YYEKEE (reference sequence). Trimming shortened V by 3 bases and J by 1 base, and 15 bases separated the two germline ends. The length of the CDR3 is 16 residues. Full variable domain (rest looked up from reference TRBV5-5 and TRBJ2-3): DAGVTQSPTHLIKTRGQQVTLRCSPISGHKSVSWYQQVLGQGPQFIFQYYEKEERGRGNFPDRFSARQFPNYSSELNVNALLLGDSALYLCASSWESSGGTDTQYFGPGTRLTVL.

In this sample, this clone turned up once. The chain joins TRBV2 to TRBJ1-1; 10 nucleotides align to TRBD1. V lost 2 bases and J lost 4; bases outside the gene matches: 10. The CDR3 covers 17 residues. Germline V gives CDR1 SNHLY, CDR2 FYNNEI. CDR3 sequence reads: CASSEFPVGQGGTEAFF. CDR3 nucleotides: TGTGCCAGCAGTGAATTCCCGGTTGGACAGGGGGGCACTGAAGCTTTCTTT.

This chain joins TRBV18 and TRBJ2-7; maybe TRBD1 (6 bases). CDR1 and CDR2 (germline): KGHSH, LQKENI. CDR3 size: 14 residues. Deletions cut 3 bases from V and 6 bases from J, with 15 bases between. The CDR3 DNA follows: TGTGCCAGCTCACCTAGCTACGCCAGGGGCGAGCAGTACTTC. Translation gives CASSPSYARGEQYF.

The gene calls are TRBV6-4 and TRBJ2-3, with D perhaps TRBD1 (6 bases). V lost 3 bases to trimming and J lost 2 bases, with 9 bases between them. CDR1 and CDR2 from the germline V gene are MRHNA and SNTAGT. The CDR3 sequence is 14 residues long. The CDR3 spells CASSDRGITDTQYF. CDR3 nucleotide sequence: TGTGCCAGCAGTGATAGGGGGATCACAGATACGCAGTATTTT.

This clone was seen once. This rearrangement joins TRBV5-1 to TRBJ1-1; 9 bases are shared with TRBD1. The CDR3 contains 15 residues. V trimming: 0 bases; J trimming: 5 bases; junction bases outside the gene matches: 5. Germline V gene sequence: CDR1 SGHRS, CDR2 YFSETQ. Here the CDR3 DNA reads TGCGCCAGCAGCTTGGGAACCGGGACAGGGACTGAAGCTTTCTTT. Its translation: CASSLGTGTGTEAFF.

This chain's CDR3 is CASNEGNSPLHF. For the CDR3, the DNA is TGTGCCAGTAACGAGGGTAATTCACCCCTCCACTTT. V usage is TRBV4-2 and J usage is TRBJ1-6; D is undetermined. CDR3 length equals 12 residues. The germline V gene encodes CDR1 LGHNA and CDR2 YNFKEQ. V was shortened by 9 bases and J by 6 bases, with 9 bases between the two germline ends.

This clone appeared once. The chain carries TRBV7-2 and TRBJ1-1; possible D gene TRBD1, 5 bases. The CDR3 covers 15 residues. Germline V lookup: CDR1 SGHTA, CDR2 FQGNSA. Between the trimmed V and J ends, which lost 5 bases and 1 base, there was a span of 14 bases. Here the CDR3 DNA reads TGTGCCAGCAGCACACTGGGGCAGGCGAACACTGAAGCTTTCTTT. It is translated as CASSTLGQANTEAFF.

The genes are TRBV6-5 and TRBJ1-5; D might be TRBD1 (5 bases). The V end was cut by 4 bases, the J end by 2 bases, with 9 bases between. This CDR3 region has 14 residues. CDR1 is MNHEY and CDR2 is SVGAGI in the germline V gene. CDR3 sequence: CASSLGGGNQPQHF. In nucleotides, the CDR3 is TGTGCCAGCAGTTTGGGGGGAGGCAATCAGCCCCAGCATTTT.

The CDR3 spells CAISYPGSTETQYF. CDR3 sequence (DNA): TGTGCCATCTCGTACCCTGGGAGCACGGAGACCCAGTACTTC. This sequence joins TRBV7-9 and TRBJ2-5; TRBD2 might be the D (5 bases). The CDR3 covers 14 residues. V was pared by 10 bases and J by 5 bases, with 20 bases between. Germline V gene sequence: CDR1 SEHNR, CDR2 FQNEAQ (reference sequence).

The rearrangement joins TRBV4-3 to TRBJ1-1; 8 bases line up with TRBD1. CDR1 and CDR2 from the germline V gene are LGHNA and YSLEER. The CDR3 has 18 amino acids. The V segment lost 0 bases and the J segment 2 bases; nucleotides outside the gene matches: 11. CDR3: CASSQETGQVPGNTEAFF. CDR3 in DNA: TGCGCCAGCAGCCAAGAGACGGGACAGGTTCCTGGAAACACTGAAGCTTTCTTT.

This chain joins TRBV4-3 and TRBJ2-1, with no clear D. Germline CDR1 and CDR2: LGHNA and YSLEER. The CDR3 is 14 amino acids. Trimming cost V 0 bases and J 10 bases, with 13 bases left between them. DNA of the CDR3: TGCGCCAGCAGCCAAGATTCAATCACTGCCGAGCAGTTCTTC. Protein sequence: CASSQDSITAEQFF.

The rearrangement joins TRBV6-5 to TRBJ2-7, with 9 bases that match TRBD1. Germline lookup yields CDR1 MNHEY and CDR2 SVGAGI. V gave up 6 bases and J gave up 6 bases; unmatched junction bases: 9. CDR3 length: 14 residues. CDR3: CASSAGQGRREQYF. The CDR3 DNA follows: TGTGCCAGCAGCGCGGGACAGGGTAGACGCGAGCAGTACTTC.

V is TRBV5-4 and J is TRBJ2-3; D might be TRBD2 (5 bases). This CDR3 is 17 amino acids long. In germline, CDR1 is SGHNT, CDR2 YYREEE (reference sequence). The germline V and J ends were trimmed by 4 bases and 0 bases, with 18 bases remaining between them. Here the CDR3 DNA reads TGTGCCAGCAGCAGCACGTGGACGCGGGCTAGCACAGATACGCAGTATTTT. This encodes CASSSTWTRASTDTQYF.